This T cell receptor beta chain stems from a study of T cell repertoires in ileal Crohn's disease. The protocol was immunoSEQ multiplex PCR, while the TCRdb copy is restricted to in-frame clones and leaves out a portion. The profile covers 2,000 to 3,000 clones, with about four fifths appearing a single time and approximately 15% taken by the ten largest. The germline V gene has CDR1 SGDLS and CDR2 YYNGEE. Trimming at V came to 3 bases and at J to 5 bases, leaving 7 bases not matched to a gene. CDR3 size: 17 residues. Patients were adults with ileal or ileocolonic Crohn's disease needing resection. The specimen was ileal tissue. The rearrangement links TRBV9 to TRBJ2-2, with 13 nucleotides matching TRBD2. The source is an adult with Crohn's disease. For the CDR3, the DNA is TGTGCCAGCAGCGCCGGACTAGCGGGAGTAGGGACCGGGGAGCTGTTTTTT. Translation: CASSAGLAGVGTGELFF.